This TCR beta chain was observed in a study of cytomegalovirus exposure and HLA in healthy donors (dated by TCRdb to about 2017). About the full investigation: An earlier analysis of roughly 630 of the donors reported more than 250 Gb of sequence data and some 120 million unique TCR beta sequences from about 200 million T cells. Approximately 300 gigabases of sequencing data and roughly 80 million unique TCR sequences made up an early release that covered roughly 670 HLA-typed donors. Of the roughly 420 genotyped donors, 81% were placed in the genetic ancestry cluster associated with self-reported Caucasian donors. The study aimed to test whether cataloging public T cell receptors could reveal signatures of past pathogen exposure. Using immunosequencing, the study profiled T cell repertoires from fewer than 850 subjects and related those repertoires to cytomegalovirus serostatus. A separate validation cohort of 100 to 150 different subjects was used in addition to the 666-subject first cohort. To predict cytomegalovirus infection status, the study brought together high-throughput TCR immunosequencing, statistical association of individual TCRs with disease status, and machine learning. To study patterns of TCR occurrence, a later analysis re-analyzed previously published TCR beta repertoires from hundreds of donors and added high-resolution HLA genotyping. The later analysis used no new phenotypic data to find candidate immune exposures, relying instead on TCR beta sequences and their occurrence across donors. An earlier analysis of some 500 of the donors applied high-throughput TCR beta sequencing to assess whether each TCR beta V gene segment acted as functional or pseudogenic. Donor age, sex, ethnicity and CMV serostatus were compiled alongside the repertoire data. A later genetic analysis used genome-wide SNP genotypes for about 60% of the roughly 700 donors, treating that subset as a discovery cohort. All discovery cohort repertoires had been generated using a single sequencing platform. HLA typing covered class I and class II loci at four-digit resolution. The number of typed donors differed by locus: about 620-640 for A, B, C, DRB1 and DQB1; approximately 540 for DQA1; 606 for DPA1; and about 470 for DPB1. Several DR-DQ haplotypes were treated as single units for association and clustering because of strong linkage in the cohort. On average, 235,054 unique TCR beta nucleotide sequences were sequenced per donor among 398 genotyped donors of the cohort, with around 19% of those sequences being non-productive. What the study reported, not specific to this receptor: An association between a missense DCLRE1C variant and V-gene and J-gene trimming of TCR beta chains was found in a later genetic analysis and replicated in an independent cohort. Specific HLA alleles were associated with roughly 17,000 TCR beta sequences at a false discovery rate of 0.05 in a later analysis. The authors suggested that the approach could potentially be extended to other disease states and immunological phenotypes. Some IMGT-functional V segments, including TRBV6-2 and TRBV6-3, could not be distinguished by the 87-base-pair reads and were therefore excluded. Most CMV-associated TCR beta chains appeared to be HLA-restricted in a later analysis, and the HLA associations seemed to be driven largely by CMV exposure. The cohort was sequenced for TCR beta chains only, and without alpha or paired-chain data the features that could be detected were limited. According to a later analysis, parvovirus B19, influenza, CMV and Epstein-Barr virus appeared linked to several top co-occurrence clusters. A few of the identified cytomegalovirus-associated TCR beta chains were confirmed in vitro to be specific for cytomegalovirus antigens. Because HLA typing was missing for some donors at each locus, association tests included only the typed subset. The classifier was reported to diagnose cytomegalovirus status with high specificity and sensitivity in both the original and validation cohorts. Linkage disequilibrium might explain the correlated functional status among segregating V segments, but an unknown experimental factor could not be excluded. While some public TCRs were present in many individuals, most TCR sequences turned up only very rarely across donors. A further reported finding was that TCR beta sequences accurately predicted the HLA-A and HLA-B alleles for most subjects in the first cohort. According to a later genetic analysis, donors in an Asian-associated ancestry cluster had fewer N-insertions in productive TCRs than the roughly 700-donor mean. Compared with equally common non-associated chains, HLA-associated TCR beta chains in a later analysis were more clonally expanded and had lower generation probabilities. Because counts were too low, about 18 rarely observed V segments, including chromosome 9 orphons, were excluded from the earlier analysis of several hundred of the donors. In a later analysis, the rate of TCR association differed among HLA loci, with DRB1 alleles having the most associated TCRs and HLA-C alleles having the fewest. When HLA alleles, especially DR and DQ, strongly co-occurred, attributing TCR associations to individual alleles was difficult. Presence/absence analyses assumed roughly uniform sequencing depth across donors, an assumption that may not hold. A cluster of highly shared sequence variants was judged likely to be a technical artifact of the sequencing pipeline. A total of 164 TCR beta chains were listed by the study as associated with cytomegalovirus. An earlier analysis of roughly 570 of the donors showed that most TCR beta V segments appeared in productive rearrangements either about 87% or about 30% of the time, which broadly matched IMGT annotations. CMV serostatus was the only immune exposure information available for the cohort.

The junction carries 18 bases between V and J, which are trimmed by 5 bases and 8 bases respectively. The CDR3 sequence holds 14 residues, the cysteine and phenylalanine included. Just CDR3 DNA is preserved here, 42 bases in frame from base 1. The CDR1 and CDR2 encoded by the germline V gene are MNHEY and SVGAGI. Libraries were made using the immunoSEQ multiplex PCR assay. For the multiplex PCR, a mixture combining 60 forward primers for TCR Vbeta segments and 13 reverse primers for TCR Jbeta segments was used. A multiplex PCR assay on genomic DNA amplified the CDR3 region of rearranged TCR beta genes. On the Illumina HiSeq System, the amplified TCR beta libraries were sequenced as 87-base-pair reads. In the source study's methods: Across the 640 or so repertoires, a later analysis counted some 81 million unique TCR beta chains, 8.5 million to 12 million of which were shared by at least two donors. Raw reads were error-corrected and collapsed into unique sequences with a nearest-neighbor algorithm that merged closely related sequences to remove PCR and sequencing errors. Alignment of CDR3 sequences to IMGT reference sequences was used to assign V, D and J gene segments. For a sequence to be retained, a match of at least six nucleotides to both a V gene segment and a J gene segment was required. A rearrangement counted as productive if the CDR3 had no stop codons and remained in frame with V and J, and every other rearrangement counted as non-productive. CDR3 was defined by IMGT convention, running from the second conserved V-encoded cysteine to the conserved J-encoded phenylalanine. In an earlier analysis of around 570 of the donors, sequences lacking an unambiguous match to a single V gene segment were excluded. In an earlier analysis of 587 of the donors, a V segment was called functional when productive rearrangements were above 56.7%, and segregating when the standard deviation between donors exceeded 5%. A statistical classification framework was built for diagnosing cytomegalovirus status from the catalog of TCR beta chain sequences. V and J gene assignment, in a later analysis, came from comparing TCR nucleotide sequences with IMGT/GENE-DB human TR gene sequences. Using the TCRdist pipeline, a later analysis assigned CDR3 sequences along with most-parsimonious VDJ recombination scenarios. In a later analysis, each TCR beta chain was defined by its CDR3 amino acid sequence together with its V-gene family, and reads lacking a unique V-gene family were excluded. To address suspected cross-contamination and a sequencing artifact, a later analysis removed several hundred highly shared, low-generation-probability nucleotide sequences. A later analysis calculated a clonal expansion index for each public chain from normalized within-repertoire ranks of inferred template counts. In a later analysis, generation probabilities were computed with a VDJ recombination model fitted to out-of-frame rearrangements, and the resulting probabilities were checked against IGoR. In a later analysis, TCR-TCR, TCR-HLA and TCR-CMV co-occurrence was scored with hypergeometric tests, and a repertoire-size bias correction was applied to TCR pairs. False discovery rates were estimated in a later analysis by permuting HLA or CMV assignments 20 times. In a later analysis, co-occurring TCRs were grouped using DBSCAN, and TCRdist sequence similarity was added for clustering within HLA-allele-positive subsets. Co-occurrence clustering excluded repertoires with fewer than 30,000 or more than 120,000 public chains, plus five with anomalous nucleotide sharing. TCRdb obtained this table from immuneACCESS and retained in-frame rearrangements with V and J assigned. These tables miss some clones; where compared with another copy, unresolved V genes account for less than half of the shortfall, and the remainder is unexplained. The V and J calls and the clone size are those of that table, but D and trimming were determined from the DNA. Here the sample has approximately 190,000 clones; about 87% occur a single time. In total, the top ten clones hold 1% to 1.5% of the sample.

As concerns this clone: Its recognized antigen is unknown. Base qualities were left out, and no much larger clone turns up one base away.

In total, more than 500 healthy bone marrow donors made up the cohort. At the time of sampling, every cohort member was nominally healthy, though immune exposures that went unrecorded were likely present. The donor tested CMV seronegative, placing the donor among the 352 seronegative members of the cohort. Each donor provided a peripheral blood sample, and peripheral blood mononuclear cells were used for TCR beta sequencing. The Qiagen DNeasy Blood Extraction Kit was used to extract genomic DNA from the blood cell samples. The chain uses TRBV6-5 and TRBJ1-2; the D segment cannot be called with confidence. The sequenced sample consisted of PBMCs. The TCR comes from a man younger than 45 in good health and CMV-seronegative. For the CDR3, the sequence is CASSGSGRAGGYTF. The nucleotides are TGTGCCAGCAGTGGATCTGGGAGGGCTGGGGGCTACACCTTC.